This T cell receptor (beta chain) was captured in a study of technical replicates of blood from a handful of donors. Germline trimming cut 1 base from V and 6 bases from J; bases unmatched to any gene: 7. Germline V gives CDR1 SGHRS, CDR2 YFSETQ. This CDR3 has 15 residues. Assay: immunoSEQ multiplex PCR; the TCRdb copy retains only in-frame clones and omits some. The sample yields over 80,000 clones, roughly 96% seen once. Sequenced input: T cells isolated from PBMCs. This clonotype was obtained from a human donor in good health. The V gene is TRBV5-1, the J gene TRBJ2-5, with TRBD2 matching 9 bases. The CDR3 nucleotides are TGCGCCAGCAGCTTGCCTAGCGGGAATATTAAGACCCAGTACTTC. It translates to CASSLPSGNIKTQYF.